These T cell receptor beta chains were read from a single sample in a study of cytotoxic CD8 clonotypes in ibrutinib-treated CLL. Some clones are missing from TCRdb's copy, which holds only in-frame ones; the method was immunoSEQ multiplex PCR. The repertoire holds 50,000 to 60,000 clones, with approximately 82% as singletons. The sequencing used PBMCs, collected after 24 months of ibrutinib treatment. These receptors originate from a human donor with chronic lymphocytic leukemia. CDR3s include the opening cysteine and the closing phenylalanine or tryptophan. Each record gives: clone size, J gene, D gene, V gene, CDR3 DNA, CDR3 protein. The D gene is left open where the match is weak. The listing skips clone size in some rows; elsewhere it reads once, few, many or a size class.

abundance: NA
j_gene: TRBJ1-1
d_gene: TRBD1
v_gene: TRBV5-6
CDR3nt: TGTGCCAGCAGCGCTGCGGGACAGCCGAACACTGAAGCTTTCTTT
CDR3aa: CASSAAGQPNTEAFF

abundance: NA
j_gene: TRBJ2-2
d_gene: TRBD1
v_gene: TRBV6-1
CDR3nt: TGTGCCAGCAGAAAAATGACAGGGCTCACCGGGGAGCTGTTTTTT
CDR3aa: CASRKMTGLTGELFF

abundance: NA
j_gene: TRBJ1-4
d_gene: NA
v_gene: TRBV2
CDR3nt: TGTGCCAGCATAAATGCAGGGATCAGGGAAAAACTGTTTTTT
CDR3aa: CASINAGIREKLFF

abundance: medium-sized
j_gene: TRBJ2-2
d_gene: NA
v_gene: TRBV2
CDR3nt: TGTGCCAGCAGTGATTCGACGGACAAGAACACCGGGGAGCTGTTTTTT
CDR3aa: CASSDSTDKNTGELFF

abundance: NA
j_gene: TRBJ1-2
d_gene: NA
v_gene: TRBV7-8
CDR3nt: TGTGCCAGCAGCTTAGGGTCGGGCAGGGGAGGCTACACCTTC
CDR3aa: CASSLGSGRGGYTF

abundance: NA
j_gene: TRBJ1-1
d_gene: TRBD1
v_gene: TRBV5-4
CDR3nt: TGTGCCAGCAGCTTTTCAGGGGGCGGGCGTACTGAAGCTTTCTTT
CDR3aa: CASSFSGGGRTEAFF

abundance: NA
j_gene: TRBJ1-1
d_gene: NA
v_gene: TRBV28
CDR3nt: TGTGCCAGCTCCCTCCAGGCAATGAACACTGAAGCTTTCTTT
CDR3aa: CASSLQAMNTEAFF

abundance: NA
j_gene: TRBJ2-1
d_gene: TRBD1
v_gene: TRBV19
CDR3nt: TGTGCCAGTAGTACCCAACAGGGGGCAGCCTCCTACAATGAGCAGTTCTTC
CDR3aa: CASSTQQGAASYNEQFF

abundance: NA
j_gene: TRBJ2-7
d_gene: NA
v_gene: TRBV7-3
CDR3nt: TGTGCCAGCAGTCCCAGCGGAGGTTACGAGCAGTACTTC
CDR3aa: CASSPSGGYEQYF

abundance: NA
j_gene: TRBJ1-5
d_gene: NA
v_gene: TRBV18
CDR3nt: TGTGCCAGCTCACCCTCGAACAGAGATCAGCCCCAGCATTTT
CDR3aa: CASSPSNRDQPQHF

abundance: NA
j_gene: TRBJ1-5
d_gene: TRBD1
v_gene: TRBV10-1
CDR3nt: TGCGCCAGCAGTTCCGGACAGGGTGGTCAGCCCCAGCATTTT
CDR3aa: CASSSGQGGQPQHF

abundance: NA
j_gene: TRBJ2-6
d_gene: NA
v_gene: TRBV4-3
CDR3nt: TGCGCCAGCAGCCAAAGGGGGTCTGGGGCCAACGTCCTGACTTTC
CDR3aa: CASSQRGSGANVLTF

abundance: NA
j_gene: TRBJ1-1
d_gene: NA
v_gene: TRBV5-4
CDR3nt: TGTGCCAGCAGCTCTACTCTGGGGATTAATCAGGGAGCTTTCTTT
CDR3aa: CASSSTLGINQGAFF

abundance: NA
j_gene: TRBJ2-1
d_gene: TRBD2
v_gene: TRBV28
CDR3nt: TGTGCCAGCAATTCTGGGGGAGGGCCGTGGAATGAGCAGTTCTTC
CDR3aa: CASNSGGGPWNEQFF

abundance: NA
j_gene: TRBJ2-7
d_gene: NA
v_gene: TRBV2
CDR3nt: TGTGCCAGCAGTACAGGGCCTCCTTCCTACGAGCAGTACTTC
CDR3aa: CASSTGPPSYEQYF

abundance: NA
j_gene: TRBJ1-5
d_gene: NA
v_gene: TRBV18
CDR3nt: TGTGCCAGCTCACCCGACAGGCTTCAACCCCAGCATTTT
CDR3aa: CASSPDRLQPQHF

abundance: once
j_gene: TRBJ2-3
d_gene: NA
v_gene: TRBV14
CDR3nt: TGTGCCAGCAGCCAAGCAAGCGCAGCCACGCAGTATTTT
CDR3aa: CASSQASAATQYF

abundance: few
j_gene: TRBJ2-5
d_gene: TRBD2
v_gene: TRBV7-9
CDR3nt: TGTGCCAGCAGCTTACCGGGACTAGCGGGAGTAGAGACCCAGTACTTC
CDR3aa: CASSLPGLAGVETQYF

abundance: NA
j_gene: TRBJ2-3
d_gene: NA
v_gene: TRBV2
CDR3nt: TGTGCCAGCAGTGGCAGGGACACAGATACGCAGTATTTT
CDR3aa: CASSGRDTDTQYF

abundance: NA
j_gene: TRBJ2-5
d_gene: NA
v_gene: TRBV30
CDR3nt: TGTGCCTGGAGTTCAGGGCAAGAGACCCAGTACTTC
CDR3aa: CAWSSGQETQYF

abundance: NA
j_gene: TRBJ2-3
d_gene: NA
v_gene: TRBV10-1
CDR3nt: TGCGCCAGCAGTGAGTCTTCCAGAGGGCAGAAGCAGTATTTT
CDR3aa: CASSESSRGQKQYF

abundance: NA
j_gene: TRBJ2-2
d_gene: NA
v_gene: TRBV7-9
CDR3nt: TGTGCCAGCAGCTTAGCCCAGCGCACCGGGGAGCTGTTTTTT
CDR3aa: CASSLAQRTGELFF